The next 16 T cell receptor beta chains were all read from a single sample in a study of T cells in Graves' hyperthyroidism and ophthalmopathy. Researchers took RNA transcripts and amplified the TCR beta CDR3 regions from them. When the TCR CDR3 underwent first-round RT-PCR, the HTBI primer set was used. Each CDR3 protein gets one entry after TCRdb re-called the multiplex PCR reads with MiXCR. The sample consists of 600,000 to 750,000 distinct CDR3 sequences, around 15% of them appearing once. Sequencing input: blood. The receptor source for this set is a man aged 50 to 60 with Graves' hyperthyroidism.

This clonotype was recorded many times. The chain combines TRBV7-2 with TRBJ1-6; the D gene is possibly TRBD1 (6 bases). Germline lookup yields CDR1 SGHTA and CDR2 FQGNSA. Trimming stripped 9 bases from V and 7 bases from J, with 13 bases between. The CDR3 spans 13 residues. This CDR3 is CASTYQGNSPLHF. As DNA, the CDR3 is TGTGCCAGTACTTACCAGGGGAATTCACCCCTCCACTTT.

This clonotype was seen a handful of times. The rearrangement joins TRBV7-9 to TRBJ1-2; 9 bases agree with TRBD1. This CDR3 has 15 amino acids. Unmatched junction bases numbered 11, after V lost 6 bases and J lost 6 bases. Per the germline V gene, CDR1 is SEHNR and CDR2 is FQNEAQ (reference sequence). The DNA of the CDR3 is TGTGCCAGCAGTGGAACAGGGGGCGCAATCAATGGCTACACCTTC. Its translation is CASSGTGGAINGYTF. The full variable domain, rest sourced from reference TRBV7-9 and TRBJ1-2, is DTGVSQNPRHKITKRGQNVTFRCDPISEHNRLYWYRQTLGQGPEFLTYFQNEAQLEKSRLLSDRFSAERPKGSFSTLEIQRTEQGDSAMYLCASSGTGGAINGYTFGSGTRLTVV.

This clonotype has ten or more counts. V usage is TRBV12-5 and J usage is TRBJ2-5; D is undetermined. CDR1 and CDR2 from the germline V gene are LGHNT and FRNRAP. This CDR3 spans 12 amino acids. Between the trimmed V and J ends, which lost 3 bases and 5 bases, there was a span of 7 bases. CDR3 amino acids: CASGFSPETQYF. CDR3 nucleotides: TGTGCTAGTGGTTTCTCCCCCGAGACCCAGTACTTC.

The V and J genes are TRBV20-1 and TRBJ2-3; TRBD2 agrees at 14 bases. The CDR3 has 15 residues. Germline CDR1 DFQATT, CDR2 SNEGSKA (reference sequence). Losses at the gene ends were 6 bases for V and 3 bases for J; bases not matched to a gene: 5. The CDR3 coding sequence is TGCAGTGCGGGGACTAGCGGGAGATCGACAGATACGCAGTATTTT. Encoded protein: CSAGTSGRSTDTQYF.

The chain recombines TRBV28 with TRBJ2-7, with D unclear. The V and J ends lost 2 bases and 3 bases respectively, with 5 bases between them. Germline lookup yields CDR1 MDHEN and CDR2 SYDVKM. The CDR3 loop spans 12 amino acids. In nucleotides, the CDR3 is TGTGCCAGCAGTTTAACAGTCTACGAGCAGTACTTC. Residues: CASSLTVYEQYF.

The table lists this clonotype with many counts. The V call is TRBV20-1, the J call TRBJ2-1, with TRBD1 matching over 11 bases. Per the germline V gene, CDR1 is DFQATT and CDR2 is SNEGSKA (reference sequence). Unmatched junction bases numbered 16, after V lost 6 bases and J lost 9 bases. The length of the CDR3 is 16 residues. The CDR3 DNA follows: TGCAGTGCAAACATTCCGGGACAGGGGGTCGTCGGTGAGCAGTTCTTC. Its translation is CSANIPGQGVVGEQFF.

There are a few counts of this clonotype. The V call is TRBV3-1, the J call TRBJ2-2; the match to TRBD2 covers 11 bases. The germline V gene has CDR1 LGHDT and CDR2 YNNKEL (reference sequence). Trimming at V came to 6 bases and at J to 4 bases, leaving 10 bases not matched to a gene. This CDR3 comprises 17 residues. The CDR3 DNA sequence: TGTGCCAGCAGTCCCGATGGACTAGCGGGTTCCACCGGGGAGCTGTTTTTT. Protein sequence: CASSPDGLAGSTGELFF.

This clonotype was seen only a few times. The chain combines TRBV6-2 or TRBV6-3 with TRBJ1-1; TRBD1 agrees at 7 bases. From germline, CDR1 is MNHEY and CDR2 SVGEGT. V lost 6 bases, J lost 0 bases, and 10 bases stayed unmatched. This CDR3 has 16 amino acids. The CDR3 DNA sequence: TGTGCCAGCAGCTATTCTCAGAGGGGGCTGAACACTGAAGCTTTCTTT. It encodes CASSYSQRGLNTEAFF.

The chain couples TRBV7-8 to TRBJ2-2, with 8 bases matching TRBD2. Germline V gene data show CDR1 as SGHVS and CDR2 as FQNEAQ. After removal of 5 bases from V and 3 bases from J, the junction contained 11 bases not matched to a gene. The CDR3 length is 17 residues. The CDR3 loop is CASSRGGAGAHTGELFF. CDR3 sequence (DNA): TGTGCCAGCAGCCGAGGCGGAGCGGGAGCACACACCGGGGAGCTGTTTTTT.

There are many counts of this clonotype. The chain has TRBV30 and TRBJ2-6; D may correspond to TRBD1 or TRBD2 (6 bases each). The germline V gene encodes CDR1 GTSNPN and CDR2 SVGIG (reference sequence). The ends were cut back, 0 bases at V and 2 bases at J, with 11 bases in the middle. The CDR3 length is 16 residues. The CDR3 sequence: CAWSVHREAGANVLTF. CDR3 in DNA: TGTGCCTGGAGTGTACACAGGGAGGCTGGGGCCAACGTCCTGACTTTC.

V usage is TRBV29-1 and J usage is TRBJ2-7; possibly TRBD2 for D (5 bases). The germline CDR1 and CDR2 sequences are SQVTM and ANQGSEA. Trimming took off 6 bases at V and 6 bases at J, with 9 bases between the two ends. CDR3 length: 10 amino acids. The CDR3 spells CSVRTGEQYF. DNA of the CDR3: TGCAGCGTCCGGACTGGCGAGCAGTACTTC.

The rearrangement links TRBV3-1 to TRBJ1-5, with D possibly matching TRBD1 (6 bases). The germline V gene encodes CDR1 LGHDT and CDR2 YNNKEL (reference sequence). V lost 4 bases and J lost 4, with 11 bases in between. This CDR3 has 14 amino acids. CDR3 nucleotide sequence: TGTGCCAGCAGCCTGGGGGCAGCTAATCAGCCCCAGCATTTT. As protein: CASSLGAANQPQHF.

The chain uses TRBV5-1 and TRBJ2-7; D call uncertain. Trimming removed 1 base from V and 6 bases from J, with 11 bases in between. This CDR3 comprises 13 residues. The germline V gene encodes CDR1 SGHRS and CDR2 YFSETQ. The DNA of the CDR3 is TGCGCCAGCAGCTTGTCGGCCCTGCGCGAGCAGTACTTC. This codes for CASSLSALREQYF.

This clonotype was seen ten or more times. The V and J genes are TRBV28 and TRBJ2-7; D may be TRBD1 (5 bases). The CDR3 consists of 12 residues. The V gene's germline CDR1 is MDHEN and CDR2 SYDVKM. V was cut by 6 bases and J by 6 bases, with 12 bases left in between. For the CDR3, the DNA is TGTGCCAGCAGGTCCCAGGGCTTCGAGCAGTACTTC. This encodes CASRSQGFEQYF.

About this clonotype: One base away lies a much larger clone, so this may be a sequencing read error. Since the CDR3 does not end with the conserved phenylalanine or tryptophan, this likely comes from a read error. Here the CDR3 reads CASSLELYNEQFY. CDR3 sequence (DNA): TGTGCCAGCAGTCTAGAGCTCTACAATGAGCAGTTCTAC. The chain combines TRBV28 with TRBJ2-1, with D unclear. Germline V CDR1 and CDR2: MDHEN, SYDVKM. The V end was cut by 5 bases, the J end by 3 bases, with 8 bases between. CDR3 length equals 13 residues.

This clonotype appeared a few times. V usage is TRBV6-2 or TRBV6-3 and J usage is TRBJ2-7, with TRBD2 as a possible D gene (6 bases). Germline-derived CDR1 and CDR2 are MNHEY and SVGEGT. The CDR3 runs to 12 residues. V was pared by 5 bases and J by 6 bases, with 11 bases between. CDR3 nucleotides: TGTGCCAGCAGTCACGGGGGAGGCGAGCAGTACTTC. Translated, it gives CASSHGGGEQYF.